The entry below describes one T cell receptor (beta chain). The antigen remains undetermined. Germline V gives CDR1 MDHEN, CDR2 SYDVKM. The trim removed 4 bases at V and 4 bases at J, leaving 6 bases unmatched. There are 15 residues in the CDR3. These data belong to a study of graft-versus-host responses after intestinal transplantation. About the study: Multivisceral, liver-intestinal, or isolated intestinal grafts were transplanted into recipients.

Study-level findings and limits: Early declines in HvG clones that occurred post-transplant were associated with peak circulating GvH clone levels. Recipient bone marrow held GvH clones, some seen earlier in ileum or blood. Patients who carried graft-donor T cell macrochimerism also had high graft-versus-host to host-versus-graft clonal ratios in their allografts.

Clones were read by immunoSEQ multiplex PCR, and TCRdb kept only the in-frame ones, dropping some. The sample includes about 93,000 clones, roughly 80% seen only once; the top ten take around 0.8%. Material: unstimulated CD4+ T cells sorted from spleen or lymph node cells, obtained before intestinal transplant. The TCR originated in a human donor who received an intestinal transplant. J is TRBJ2-5 and V is TRBV28, with 10 bases identical to TRBD2. For the CDR3, the DNA is TGTGCCAGCAGTTCCCCAAGCGGGGGGGTAGAGACCCAGTACTTC. Its translation: CASSSPSGGVETQYF.